This T cell receptor (beta chain) is drawn from a study of shared clonotypes between healthy human individuals. The repertoire was sequenced with immunoSEQ multiplex PCR; TCRdb's copy has only in-frame clones and lacks some. The sample holds about 1 million clones, 75% to 80% seen once. Germline V gene lookup returns CDR1 SGHNT and CDR2 YYREEE (reference sequence). CDR3 length: 13 residues. J gave up 8 bases and V 4 bases, and 5 bases lay outside the gene matches. J is TRBJ2-3 and V is TRBV5-4, with 9 bases matching TRBD1. Source material: memory CD4+ T cells from PBMCs. Noted subset: CD45RA-negative fraction. The sequence was obtained from a man between 18 and 29 years old in good health. Some clones in this sample may be carry-over from other donors' samples. CDR3 sequence (DNA): TGTGCCAGCAGCGAACAGGGGGCCGGTACGCAGTATTTT. Its translation: CASSEQGAGTQYF. Combining the CDR3 with reference TRBV5-4 and TRBJ2-3 gives the whole variable domain ETGVTQSPTHLIKTRGQQVTLRCSSQSGHNTVSWYQQALGQGPQFIFQYYREEENGRGNFPPRFSGLQFPNYSSELNVNALELDDSALYLCASSEQGAGTQYFGPGTRLTVL.